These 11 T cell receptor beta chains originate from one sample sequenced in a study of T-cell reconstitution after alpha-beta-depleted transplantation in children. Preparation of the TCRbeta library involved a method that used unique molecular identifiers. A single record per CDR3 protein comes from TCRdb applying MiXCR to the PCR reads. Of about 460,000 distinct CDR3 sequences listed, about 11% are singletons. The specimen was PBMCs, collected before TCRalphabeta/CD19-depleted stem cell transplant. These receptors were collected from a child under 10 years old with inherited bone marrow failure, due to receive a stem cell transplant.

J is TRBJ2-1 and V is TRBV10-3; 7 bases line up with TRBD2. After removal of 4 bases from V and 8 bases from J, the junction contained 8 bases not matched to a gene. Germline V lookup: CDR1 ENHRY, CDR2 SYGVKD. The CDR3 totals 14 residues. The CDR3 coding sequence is TGTGCCATCAGTGGAACGGGAGGAGGCTATGAGCAGTTCTTC. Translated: CAISGTGGGYEQFF.

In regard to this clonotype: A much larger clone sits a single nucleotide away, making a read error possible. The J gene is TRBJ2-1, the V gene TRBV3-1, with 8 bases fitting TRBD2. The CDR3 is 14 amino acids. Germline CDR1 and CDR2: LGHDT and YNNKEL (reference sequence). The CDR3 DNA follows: TGTGCCAGCGTGCTAGCGGGCTCCTACAATGAGAAGTTCTTC. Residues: CASVLAGSYNEKFF.

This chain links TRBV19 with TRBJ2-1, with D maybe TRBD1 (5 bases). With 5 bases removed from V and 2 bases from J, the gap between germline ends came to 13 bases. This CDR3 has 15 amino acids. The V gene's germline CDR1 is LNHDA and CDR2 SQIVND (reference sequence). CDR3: CASSPRASPYNEQFF. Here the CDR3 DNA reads TGTGCCAGTAGTCCCAGGGCTTCCCCCTACAATGAGCAGTTCTTC.

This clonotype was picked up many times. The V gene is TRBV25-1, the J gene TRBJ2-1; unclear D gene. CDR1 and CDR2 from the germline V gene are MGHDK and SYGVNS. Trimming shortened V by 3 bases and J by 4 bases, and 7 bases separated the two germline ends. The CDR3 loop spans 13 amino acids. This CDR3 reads CASSDRAYNEQFF. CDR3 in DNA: TGTGCCAGCAGTGACCGGGCTTACAATGAGCAGTTCTTC.

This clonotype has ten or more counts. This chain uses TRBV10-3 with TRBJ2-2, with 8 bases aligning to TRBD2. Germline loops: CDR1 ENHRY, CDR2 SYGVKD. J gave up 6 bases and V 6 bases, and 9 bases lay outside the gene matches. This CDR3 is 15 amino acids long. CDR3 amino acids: CAISPGTRLAGELFF. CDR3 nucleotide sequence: TGTGCCATCAGCCCAGGGACTAGATTGGCCGGGGAGCTGTTTTTT.

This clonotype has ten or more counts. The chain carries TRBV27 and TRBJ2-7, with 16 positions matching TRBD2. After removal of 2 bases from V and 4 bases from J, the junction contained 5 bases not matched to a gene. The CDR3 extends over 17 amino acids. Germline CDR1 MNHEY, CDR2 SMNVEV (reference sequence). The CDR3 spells CASSLHPGLAGGYEQYF. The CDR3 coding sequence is TGTGCCAGCAGTTTACATCCGGGACTAGCGGGAGGGTACGAGCAGTACTTC.

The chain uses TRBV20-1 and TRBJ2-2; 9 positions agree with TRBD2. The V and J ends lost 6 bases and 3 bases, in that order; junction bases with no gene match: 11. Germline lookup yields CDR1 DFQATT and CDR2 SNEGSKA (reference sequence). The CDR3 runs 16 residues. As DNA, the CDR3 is TGCAGTGCCAGACCCTTAGCGGGAGCCCACACCGGGGAGCTGTTTTTT. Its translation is CSARPLAGAHTGELFF.

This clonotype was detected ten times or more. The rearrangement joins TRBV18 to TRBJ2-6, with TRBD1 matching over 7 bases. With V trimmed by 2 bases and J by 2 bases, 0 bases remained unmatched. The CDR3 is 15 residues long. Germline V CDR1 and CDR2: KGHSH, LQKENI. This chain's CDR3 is CASSPDRAGANVLTF. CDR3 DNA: TGTGCCAGCTCACCAGACAGGGCTGGGGCCAACGTCCTGACTTTC.

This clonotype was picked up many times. The CDR3 region has the DNA TGCAGTGCTAGAGATCAGGGGGCGCGGGGCACTGAAGCTTTCTTT. This encodes CSARDQGARGTEAFF. V usage is TRBV20-1 and J usage is TRBJ1-1, with 8 positions matching TRBD1. CDR1 is DFQATT, CDR2 SNEGSKA, per germline (reference sequence). The J segment lost 4 bases and the V segment lost 0 bases, leaving 7 bases of the junction unmatched. The CDR3 length is 15 residues.

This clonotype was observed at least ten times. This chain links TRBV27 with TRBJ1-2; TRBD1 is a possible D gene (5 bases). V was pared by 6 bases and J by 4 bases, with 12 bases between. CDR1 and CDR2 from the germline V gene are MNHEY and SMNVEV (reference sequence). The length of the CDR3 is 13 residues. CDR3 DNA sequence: TGTGCCAGCAGGGGGGGACGGCCCTATGGCTACACCTTC. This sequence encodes CASRGGRPYGYTF.

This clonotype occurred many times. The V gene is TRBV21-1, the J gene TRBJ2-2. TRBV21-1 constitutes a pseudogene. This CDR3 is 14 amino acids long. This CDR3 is CASSKGANTGELFF. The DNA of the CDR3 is TGTGCCAGCAGCAAAGGAGCGAACACCGGGGAGCTGTTTTTT.